This TCR beta chain stems from a study of T cells in Graves' hyperthyroidism and ophthalmopathy. Findings of the study overall: Among clonotypes expanded in thyroid above 0.001, most were also found in blood. Ophthalmopathy and stable hyperthyroidism were separated by a 13 V-J model. Ophthalmopathy, which appeared later, was predicted by the model a median roughly 6.6 months before onset.

As regards this clonotype: What it recognizes is unknown. At one of its ends the junction is not consistent with the germline gene, which may arise from a read error.

It was RNA transcripts that yielded the amplified TCR beta CDR3 regions. RT-PCR in the first round (using the HTBI primer set) targeted the TCR CDR3. TCRdb re-analysed the multiplex PCR reads in MiXCR, keeping a single row per CDR3 protein. The sample contains 300,000 to 400,000 distinct CDR3 sequences, 15% to 20% of which appear only once. There are 14 residues in the CDR3. Exclusion of a patient resulted from uncontrolled infection, other autoimmune disease, pregnancy or lactation. The chain couples TRBV12-3 or TRBV12-4 to TRBJ2-7; D unclear. Sequences were obtained from blood. The sequence was collected from a woman between 50 and 59 years old with Graves' hyperthyroidism. In nucleotides, the CDR3 is TGTACCAGCAGTATGAATTTAGCCCCCTACGAGCAGTACTTC. Translated, it gives CTSSMNLAPYEQYF.